This T cell receptor beta chain was obtained from a study of CD8+CD57+ T cells in acquired aplastic anemia. Both TCR beta VDJ combination and CDR3 sequence profiling were carried out. Genomic DNA was the template for this profiling. Via MiXCR, TCRdb re-called the reads, giving one row per CDR3 protein. The data show about 160,000 distinct CDR3 sequences, with roughly 48% seen just once and approximately 2.9% held by the top ten. Study observations and caveats: Both patients and controls carried the same twenty-nine CD8+ CDR3 sequences.

In its sample, this clonotype was seen a few times. Its antigen remains unknown. Patients included in sequencing had previously demonstrated CD8+CD57+ cell expansion by flow cytometry. V was shortened by 8 bases and J by 2 bases, with 15 bases between the two germline ends. The CDR3 contains 14 residues. Germline values: CDR1 SEHNR, CDR2 FQNEAQ (reference sequence). The chain links TRBV7-9 to TRBJ1-1; D is unresolved. Sample: sorted CD4+, CD8+, or CD8+CD57+ T cells (not recorded which) from PBMCs. This TCR derives from a human donor with aplastic anemia. The CDR3 region is CASQEARTNTEAFF. CDR3 DNA sequence: TGTGCCAGCCAGGAGGCCCGTACAAACACTGAAGCTTTCTTT.